This T cell receptor (beta chain) was sequenced during a study of T cell responses to AZD1222 COVID-19 vaccine. This CDR3 comprises 16 residues. Germline CDR1 reads MNHNS; CDR2 reads SASEGT. The germline V and J ends were trimmed by 2 bases and 5 bases, with 19 bases remaining between them. Clones were sequenced by immunoSEQ multiplex PCR, and TCRdb holds only the in-frame ones, with some missing. The data contain around 150,000 clones, around 94% of them singletons. The V and J genes are TRBV6-1 and TRBJ2-7; TRBD2 is a possible D gene (5 bases). This receptor was identified in an adult in good health. The sequenced sample was peripheral blood, obtained on day 0 of AZD1222 vaccination. CDR3 amino acids: CASSEQGGRYGDEQYV. The CDR3 DNA follows: TGTGCCAGCAGTGAACAAGGCGGGCGCTACGGGGACGAGCAGTACGTC.